This entry lists 23 T cell receptor beta chains sequenced from one sample in a study of blood T cells in healthy people across ages. Together with a sample-barcoded 5' primer, a J-beta primer mix was included in a second PCR lasting roughly 6 to 12 cycles. From the 5' RACE reads, TCRdb called clonotypes with MiXCR, one entry per CDR3 protein. Seen here are about 900,000 distinct CDR3 sequences, about 48% observed once, and the top ten hold over 10%. The specimen sequenced was blood. These receptors were taken from a man aged 30 to 39 in good health.

The J gene is TRBJ2-1, the V gene TRBV4-3; 7 bases align to TRBD2. Germline trimming cut 0 bases from V and 9 bases from J; bases unmatched to any gene: 11. The CDR3 length is 16 residues. Germline loops: CDR1 LGHNA, CDR2 YSLEER. In DNA form, the CDR3 reads TGCGCCAGCAGCCAAGAAGGCCTAGCGGTATATAGTGAGCAGTTCTTC. It specifies CASSQEGLAVYSEQFF.

This clonotype was picked up a small number of times. This chain joins TRBV7-9 and TRBJ2-1; D gene unclear. The V and J ends lost 5 bases and 6 bases respectively, with 17 bases between them. This CDR3 is 15 amino acids long. The germline gives CDR1 SEHNR, CDR2 FQNEAQ (reference sequence). In nucleotides, the CDR3 is TGTGCCAGCAGCAGCCGCAATGGGCCCGGCAATGAGCAGTTCTTC. It translates to CASSSRNGPGNEQFF.

Points on this clonotype: One end of the junction does not line up with germline, which may come from a read error. The chain has TRBV18 and TRBJ2-2; a possible D gene is TRBD1 (6 bases). The CDR3 runs 18 residues. Germline CDR1 and CDR2: KGHSH and LQKENI. In nucleotides, the CDR3 is TGTGCCAGCCGACCGGGACACACATCCCCGACGAACGCCGGGGAGCTGTTTTTT. Translating it yields CASRPGHTSPTNAGELFF.

The chain combines TRBV18 with TRBJ1-1, with TRBD1 as a possible D gene (5 bases). Germline lookup yields CDR1 KGHSH and CDR2 LQKENI. The CDR3 is 13 residues long. The germline V and J ends were trimmed by 5 bases and 4 bases, with 11 bases remaining between them. CDR3: CASSMTETTEAFF. CDR3 in DNA: TGTGCCAGCTCAATGACAGAAACCACTGAAGCTTTCTTT.

On this clonotype: A much larger clone lies a single base off, so this may be a read error. The chain employs TRBV10-3 and TRBJ2-2, with a tentative D call TRBD1 (5 bases). Trimming took off 3 bases at V and 5 bases at J, with 13 bases between the two ends. The germline CDR1 and CDR2 sequences are ENHRY and SYGVKD. The CDR3 covers 15 residues. CDR3 in amino acids: CAISDSRQPTGELFF. The CDR3 region has the DNA TGTGCCATCAGTGATTCGAGACAGCCTACCGGGGAGCTGTTTTTT.

Concerning this clonotype itself: The junction shows a germline mismatch at one end, possibly a read error. This sequence joins TRBV6-5 and TRBJ2-1; D is possibly TRBD1 (5 bases). This CDR3 is 14 amino acids long. In germline, CDR1 is MNHEY, CDR2 SVGAGI. CDR3 region: CASSYAGYNNKQFF. The CDR3 DNA is TGTGCCAGCAGTTACGCAGGGTATAACAATAAGCAGTTCTTC.

V and J are TRBV11-3 and TRBJ2-7; D not certain. This CDR3 spans 13 amino acids. The germline CDR1 and CDR2 sequences are SGHNT and YENEEA. V shed 3 bases and J shed 4 bases, with 10 bases lying between them. CDR3 sequence (DNA): TGTGCCAGCAGCTTCGAGGAGCAATACGAGCAGTACTTC. Its translation: CASSFEEQYEQYF.

This clonotype was counted between two and nine times. The chain has TRBV18 and TRBJ2-1, with 10 bases lining up with TRBD1. J was trimmed by 6 bases and V by 1 base; bases with no gene match: 6. From germline, CDR1 is KGHSH and CDR2 LQKENI. The CDR3 sequence is 16 residues long. CDR3 sequence reads: CASSPRQGAPSNEQFF. CDR3 DNA sequence: TGTGCCAGCTCACCACGACAGGGGGCCCCTTCCAATGAGCAGTTCTTC.

J is TRBJ1-5 and V is TRBV4-1; D is possibly TRBD1 (5 bases). CDR1 and CDR2 from the germline V gene are MGHRA and YSYEKL. The CDR3 spans 14 residues. V lost 4 bases to trimming and J lost 8 bases, with 15 bases between them. In DNA, the CDR3 is TGCGCCAGCAGCCCGATGGGGGGGGTTGAGCCCCAGCATTTT. Protein product: CASSPMGGVEPQHF.

This clonotype was counted between two and nine times. The gene calls are TRBV5-1 and TRBJ2-1, with 9 bases fitting TRBD2. Germline-derived CDR1 and CDR2 are SGHRS and YFSETQ. The J segment lost 9 bases and the V segment lost 0 bases, leaving 7 bases of the junction unmatched. CDR3 length equals 15 residues. CDR3 DNA: TGCGCCAGCAGCTTGGATAGCGGGGGCTACGGTGAGCAGTTCTTC. Amino acids: CASSLDSGGYGEQFF.

The chain is built from TRBV29-1 and TRBJ2-1; TRBD2 agrees at 8 bases. The CDR3 extends over 15 amino acids. The germline V gene encodes CDR1 SQVTM and CDR2 ANQGSEA. V shed 1 base, J shed 4 bases, and the junction held 6 bases outside the gene matches. CDR3 nucleotides: TGCAGCGTTGAAGGAATCGGGGGGGGGTACAATGAGCAGTTCTTC. Translating it yields CSVEGIGGGYNEQFF.

This chain connects TRBV6-5 to TRBJ2-3; D unresolved. The germline gives CDR1 MNHEY, CDR2 SVGAGI. The CDR3 sequence is 15 residues long. Trimming took off 5 bases at V and 2 bases at J, with 14 bases between the two ends. In nucleotides, the CDR3 is TGTGCCAGCAGTCACGGCCGTGGGAACACAGATACGCAGTATTTT. Its protein is CASSHGRGNTDTQYF.

This clonotype was seen only a few times. The chain is built from TRBV7-9 and TRBJ2-7, with 9 nucleotides matching TRBD1. The CDR3 loop spans 19 amino acids. Germline V gene data show CDR1 as SEHNR and CDR2 as FQNEAQ (reference sequence). V shed 3 bases, J shed 7 bases, and the junction held 22 bases outside the gene matches. CDR3 sequence (DNA): TGTGCCAGCAGCTTTACGGTGTCGCGCCGGGACAGGGTATCTGGGGAGCAGTACTTC. Residues: CASSFTVSRRDRVSGEQYF.

The rearrangement links TRBV24-1 to TRBJ2-3; D not resolved. In germline, CDR1 is KGHDR, CDR2 SFDVKD. V lost 9 bases and J lost 8, with 14 bases in between. The CDR3 is 12 amino acids. The chain's CDR3 is CATQTGLGTQYF. The CDR3 DNA reads as TGTGCCACCCAGACGGGCTTGGGTACGCAGTATTTT.

The chain carries TRBV10-3 and TRBJ2-6; D could derive from TRBD1 or TRBD2 (5 bases each). CDR3 length: 19 amino acids. V was trimmed by 7 bases and J by 0 bases, leaving 22 bases between them. Per the germline V gene, CDR1 is ENHRY and CDR2 is SYGVKD. The CDR3 loop reads CAITGRSGDGDSGANVLTF. CDR3 sequence (DNA): TGTGCCATCACCGGAAGGAGTGGGGACGGCGACTCTGGGGCCAACGTCCTGACTTTC.

The chain combines TRBV6-2 or TRBV6-3 with TRBJ1-1; 8 nucleotides align to TRBD1. The CDR3 has 14 amino acids. Looked up from germline, CDR1 is MNHEY and CDR2 is SVGEGT. The V and J ends lost 6 bases and 0 bases, in that order; junction bases with no gene match: 3. Here the CDR3 DNA reads TGTGCCAGCAGACCGGACAGGGTGAACACTGAAGCTTTCTTT. The encoded protein is CASRPDRVNTEAFF.

The genes are TRBV19 and TRBJ2-1, with D tentatively TRBD2 (5 bases). Germline V gene data show CDR1 as LNHDA and CDR2 as SQIVND (reference sequence). V dropped 1 base and J dropped 3 bases, with 10 bases sitting between them. The CDR3 sequence is 15 residues long. The CDR3 bases are TGTGCCAGTAGTATAGCTTCCGGGGACTACAATGAGCAGTTCTTC. Translation: CASSIASGDYNEQFF.

This chain connects TRBV5-1 to TRBJ1-6; D possibly corresponds to TRBD1 (5 bases). The CDR3 loop spans 14 amino acids. V shed 1 base and J shed 7 bases, with 9 bases lying between them. Germline assignment: CDR1 SGHRS and CDR2 YFSETQ. CDR3 residues: CASSLTTVNSPLHF. Written as DNA, the CDR3 is TGCGCCAGCAGCTTGACGACAGTCAATTCACCCCTCCACTTT.

The sample holds a few counts of this clonotype. J is TRBJ2-7 and V is TRBV3-1; D gene ambiguous. Per germline, CDR1 LGHDT and CDR2 YNNKEL (reference sequence). Trimming pared 4 bases from V and 2 bases from J, leaving 12 bases between. The CDR3 sequence is 14 residues long. CDR3 sequence reads: CASSLGWAAYEQYF. CDR3 coding DNA: TGTGCCAGCAGCCTTGGCTGGGCGGCCTACGAGCAGTACTTC.

The gene calls are TRBV11-2 and TRBJ2-7; D remains unclear. CDR3 length: 14 residues. The V end was cut by 3 bases, the J end by 1 base, with 10 bases between. Germline V lookup: CDR1 SGHAT, CDR2 FQNNGV. The CDR3 DNA follows: TGTGCCAGCAGCTTCTACGGAATATCCTACGAGCAGTACTTC. It is translated as CASSFYGISYEQYF.

The chain links TRBV5-1 to TRBJ1-4; the D gene is possibly TRBD1 (6 bases). The CDR3 covers 15 residues. Trimming removed 0 bases from V and 3 bases from J, with 9 bases in between. Germline CDR1 reads SGHRS; CDR2 reads YFSETQ. CDR3 nucleotides: TGCGCCAGCAGCTTGGTCCCAGGGGCTAATGAAAAACTGTTTTTT. Translation: CASSLVPGANEKLFF.

The chain recombines TRBV7-2 with TRBJ2-3; 7 nucleotides match TRBD2. The CDR3 spans 16 residues. CDR1 and CDR2 from the germline V gene are SGHTA and FQGNSA. Germline trimming cut 1 base from V and 2 bases from J; bases unmatched to any gene: 6. The CDR3 nucleotides read TGTGCCAGCAGCTTAGTAGGGACTAACCCCACAGATACGCAGTATTTT. It yields the protein CASSLVGTNPTDTQYF.

The chain has TRBV30 and TRBJ1-2, with D possibly TRBD1 on 5 matching bases. CDR3 length: 15 residues. CDR1 is GTSNPN and CDR2 is SVGIG in the germline V gene (reference sequence). Trimming stripped 2 bases from V and 8 bases from J, with 21 bases between. CDR3 in DNA: TGTGCCTGGAGTTTTAGGGGTCAGCCAACCGGGGGCTACACCTTC. Protein sequence: CAWSFRGQPTGGYTF.